These T cell receptor beta chains were read from a single sample in a study of breast tumors, draining lymph nodes, adjacent tissues. In TCRdb, the multiplex PCR reads were re-called with MiXCR into one record per CDR3 protein. The repertoire holds roughly 110,000 distinct CDR3 sequences, with more than 25% as singletons. What was sequenced was axillary lymph node tissue. The receptors were sampled from a female donor with breast cancer. Some clones in this sample may be carry-over from other donors' samples. CDR3s include the opening cysteine and the closing phenylalanine or tryptophan. D genes are given only for firm matches. Clone sizes are given selectively: once, few, many, or a class where the clone is expanded.

J	size	D	V	CDR3	DNA
TRBJ1-3	-	-	TRBV24-1	CATSARGDVAGNTIYF	TGTGCCACCAGTGCTAGAGGGGACGTCGCTGGAAACACCATATATTTT
TRBJ2-7	many	-	TRBV3-2	CASSQETGPPAEVYEQYF	TGTGCCAGCAGCCAAGAAACGGGGCCGCCCGCAGAGGTATACGAGCAGTACTTC
TRBJ1-4	once	-	TRBV7-9	CASSLGGRGRNEKLFF	TGTGCCAGCAGCTTAGGGGGAAGGGGCAGGAATGAAAAACTGTTTTTT
TRBJ2-3	many	TRBD2	TRBV12-3/TRBV12-4	CASSWGLVRVTDTQYF	TGTGCCAGCAGTTGGGGACTAGTAAGGGTAACAGATACGCAGTATTTT
TRBJ1-6	-	TRBD1	TRBV7-2	CASSTGQGGDSPLHF	TGTGCCAGCAGCACAGGACAGGGAGGGGATTCACCCCTCCACTTT
TRBJ1-6	many	-	TRBV2	CASSERGATSSPLHF	TGTGCCAGCAGTGAAAGAGGGGCTACGAGTTCACCCCTCCACTTT
TRBJ2-1	many	TRBD2	TRBV7-8	CASSFTLLAGGGFGNEQFF	TGTGCCAGCAGTTTTACTTTGTTGGCGGGAGGGGGGTTTGGCAATGAGCAGTTCTTC
TRBJ1-2	many	-	TRBV7-8	CASSLDRDYGYTF	TGTGCCAGCAGCTTAGACAGGGACTATGGCTACACCTTC
TRBJ1-5	many	TRBD1	TRBV11-2	CASSSGQGFGQPQHF	TGTGCCAGCAGCTCGGGACAGGGATTCGGTCAGCCCCAGCATTTT
TRBJ2-6	many	-	TRBV20-1	CSARQAGANVLTF	TGCAGTGCACGGCAAGCTGGGGCCAACGTCCTGACTTTC
TRBJ1-5	many	-	TRBV7-2	CASSLGSRWQPQHF	TGTGCCAGCAGCTTAGGGAGCAGATGGCAGCCCCAGCATTTT
TRBJ2-3	-	-	TRBV9	CASSPVSLDGSTDTQYF	TGTGCCAGCAGCCCCGTTTCGCTAGATGGTAGCACAGATACGCAGTATTTT
TRBJ2-1	many	-	TRBV11-1	CASSLIQGFFNEQFF	TGTGCCAGCAGCTTGATACAGGGTTTTTTCAATGAGCAGTTCTTC
TRBJ2-3	-	-	TRBV5-5	CASRRRASTDTQYF	TGTGCCAGCAGGAGGAGGGCCAGCACAGATACGCAGTATTTT
TRBJ2-3	once	-	TRBV7-6	CASKGGDNTDTQYF	TGCGCCAGCAAGGGGGGGGACAACACAGATACGCAGTATTTT
TRBJ1-5	-	-	TRBV3-1	CASSQTSNSNQPQHF	TGTGCCAGCAGCCAAACCTCAAATAGCAATCAGCCCCAGCATTTT
TRBJ2-5	many	TRBD1	TRBV24-1	CATSDLEWGQEKETQYF	TGTGCCACCAGTGATTTGGAGTGGGGACAGGAAAAAGAGACCCAGTACTTC
TRBJ1-3	-	-	TRBV7-9	CASSSNRAGNTIYF	TGTGCCAGCAGCTCCAACAGGGCTGGAAACACCATATATTTT
TRBJ2-5	many	-	TRBV6-2/TRBV6-3	CASSYRGGLMETQYF	TGTGCCAGCAGTTACCGGGGCGGCCTTATGGAGACCCAGTACTTC
TRBJ2-4	few	-	TRBV12-1	CASSLTRTTNTKNIQYF	TGTGCCAGCAGCTTGACGCGGACAACGAATACCAAAAACATTCAGTACTTC
TRBJ1-2	many	-	TRBV7-2	CASSLAKGGHYGYPF	TGTGCCAGCAGCTTAGCAAAGGGGGGCCATTATGGCTACCCCTTC
TRBJ2-7	many	-	TRBV27	CASSLRNPPLEQYF	TGTGCCAGCAGTTTAAGGAACCCACCCCTTGAGCAGTACTTC
TRBJ2-3	many	TRBD2	TRBV6-1	CASSSGRAGDTQYF	TGTGCCAGCTCTAGCGGGAGGGCCGGAGATACGCAGTATTTT
TRBJ2-5	many	-	TRBV5-1	CASSLWQGGDTQYF	TGCGCCAGCAGCTTGTGGCAGGGTGGTGACACCCAGTACTTC
TRBJ2-1	many	TRBD2	TRBV20-1	CSARTSGEVFSYNEQFF	TGCAGTGCTAGGACTAGCGGAGAAGTTTTCTCCTACAATGAGCAGTTCTTC
TRBJ2-5	-	TRBD1	TRBV12-3/TRBV12-4	CASNHTGGQETQYF	TGTGCCAGCAATCACACAGGGGGGCAAGAGACCCAGTACTTC
TRBJ1-1	-	-	TRBV13	CASSFYICSAIAGTEAKAFF	-
TRBJ1-4	many	-	TRBV18	CASSPPNTVFEKLFF	TGTGCCAGCTCACCACCTAACACAGTTTTCGAAAAACTGTTTTTT
TRBJ2-1	-	-	TRBV2	CASSSGVTSYDERFF	TGTGCCAGCAGTAGTGGGGTGACGTCGTACGATGAGCGGTTCTTC
TRBJ2-2	-	TRBD2	TRBV19	CASSEGLGELFF	TGTGCCAGTAGCGAGGGACTAGGGGAGCTGTTTTTT
TRBJ2-5	many	TRBD2	TRBV7-2	CASSLVALAGGGEPQYF	TGTGCCAGCAGCTTAGTGGCGCTAGCGGGGGGCGGGGAGCCCCAGTACTTC
TRBJ1-2	many	TRBD1	TRBV4-1	CASSLRQGARGYTF	TGCGCCAGCAGCCTACGACAGGGGGCGCGTGGCTACACCTTC
TRBJ1-6	-	-	TRBV6-5	CASSYGSSPLHF	TGTGCCAGCAGTTACGGGAGTTCACCCCTCCACTTT
TRBJ2-1	many	-	TRBV9	CASSGGSYSYNEQFF	TGTGCCAGCAGCGGGGGCTCCTACTCCTACAATGAGCAGTTCTTC
TRBJ2-7	-	TRBD2	TRBV29-1	CSVTSLLAGIEIEYF	TGCAGCGTTACCTCCCTACTAGCGGGCATCGAAATAGAGTACTTC
TRBJ2-7	large	-	TRBV29-1	CSVEEGAQPYEQYF	TGCAGCGTTGAGGAAGGGGCCCAGCCTTACGAGCAGTACTTC
TRBJ2-1	many	TRBD1	TRBV7-3	CASSLWTGGDEQFF	TGTGCCAGCAGCTTATGGACAGGGGGCGATGAGCAGTTCTTC
TRBJ2-3	once	-	TRBV9	CASSVAPSQLATDTQYF	TGTGCCAGCAGCGTAGCTCCCTCCCAACTAGCCACGGATACGCAGTATTTT
TRBJ1-6	many	-	TRBV7-6	CASSDNSGDNSPLHF	TGTGCCAGCAGCGACAATTCAGGGGATAATTCACCCCTCCACTTT
TRBJ2-1	many	-	TRBV11-2	CASILLPYAGSYNEQFF	TGTGCCAGCATCCTACTTCCGTACGCGGGTTCCTACAATGAGCAGTTCTTC
TRBJ2-5	-	TRBD2	TRBV6-5	CASSPRTGIGGGQETQYF	TGTGCCAGCAGTCCGCGTACGGGTATTGGCGGGGGACAAGAGACCCAGTACTTC
TRBJ2-7	many	-	TRBV20-1	CSAREGLALYEQYF	TGCAGTGCTAGAGAGGGTCTAGCGCTTTACGAGCAGTACTTC
TRBJ1-4	many	TRBD1	TRBV4-1	CASSQVGTGGSKLFF	TGCGCCAGCAGCCAAGTGGGGACAGGGGGAAGCAAACTGTTTTTT
TRBJ2-2	many	TRBD2	TRBV9	CASSVAWGSLAATGELFF	TGTGCCAGCAGCGTAGCGTGGGGTTCACTAGCGGCCACCGGGGAGCTGTTTTTT
TRBJ2-2	many	-	TRBV2	CASSVGGVGELFF	TGTGCCAGCAGTGTTGGAGGCGTCGGGGAGCTGTTTTTT
TRBJ2-2	once	-	TRBV6-2/TRBV6-3	CASMLPSGTDNTGELFF	TGTGCCAGCATGCTCCCGTCGGGAACAGATAACACCGGGGAGCTGTTTTTT
TRBJ2-5	many	-	TRBV7-8	CASSLPGGRRETQYF	TGTGCCAGCAGCTTACCCGGGGGCCGGAGGGAGACCCAGTACTTC
TRBJ1-1	many	-	TRBV20-1	CSASFGTEAFF	TGCAGTGCTAGTTTTGGCACTGAAGCTTTCTTT
TRBJ2-1	many	-	TRBV4-3	CASSQDRAHEQFF	TGCGCCAGCAGCCAAGACAGGGCCCATGAGCAGTTCTTC
TRBJ2-5	-	-	TRBV20-1	CSAIIAARGPYQETQYF	TGCAGTGCTATTATAGCGGCACGAGGACCTTACCAAGAGACCCAGTACTTC
TRBJ2-7	many	-	TRBV24-1	CATSESGYEQYF	TGTGCCACCAGTGAATCAGGCTACGAGCAGTACTTC
TRBJ2-5	-	-	TRBV24-1	CATSDSRTARETQYF	TGTGCCACCAGTGATTCGAGGACCGCCCGTGAGACCCAGTACTTC
TRBJ2-2	few	-	TRBV11-2	CASSRQGWATGELFF	TGTGCCAGCAGCCGGCAGGGTTGGGCCACCGGGGAGCTGTTTTTT